This T cell receptor (beta chain) was obtained from a study of shared clonotypes between healthy human individuals. TCRdb keeps only in-frame clones here, not all; method: immunoSEQ multiplex PCR. The table records approximately 2.4 million clones, approximately 96% of them present only once. As for this clone: Within the sample, other DNA sequences also encode this same CDR3.

The TCR was taken from a man aged 18 to 30 in good health. The specimen sequenced was naive CD4+ T cells sorted from blood. Subset reported: CD45RA+ positively selected.

CDR3 in amino acids: CSARDQVEQYF. CDR3 DNA sequence: TGCAGTGCTAGAGATCAGGTCGAGCAGTACTTC. The chain is built from TRBV20-1 and TRBJ2-7; D not resolved. The CDR3 length is 11 residues. CDR1 is DFQATT and CDR2 is SNEGSKA in the germline V gene (reference sequence). Trimming took off 0 bases at V and 6 bases at J, with 6 bases between the two ends.